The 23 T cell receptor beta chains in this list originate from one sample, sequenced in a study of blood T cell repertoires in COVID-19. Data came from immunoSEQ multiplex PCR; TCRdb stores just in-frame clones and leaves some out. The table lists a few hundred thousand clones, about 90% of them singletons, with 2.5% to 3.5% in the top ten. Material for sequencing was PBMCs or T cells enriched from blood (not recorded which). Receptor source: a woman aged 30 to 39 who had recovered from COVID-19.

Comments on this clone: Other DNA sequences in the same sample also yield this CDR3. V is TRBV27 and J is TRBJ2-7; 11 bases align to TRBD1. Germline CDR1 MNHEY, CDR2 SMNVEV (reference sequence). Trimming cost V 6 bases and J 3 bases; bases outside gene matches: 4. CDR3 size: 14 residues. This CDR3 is CASSRTGGGYEQYF. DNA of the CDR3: TGTGCCAGCAGCCGGACAGGGGGCGGCTACGAGCAGTACTTC.

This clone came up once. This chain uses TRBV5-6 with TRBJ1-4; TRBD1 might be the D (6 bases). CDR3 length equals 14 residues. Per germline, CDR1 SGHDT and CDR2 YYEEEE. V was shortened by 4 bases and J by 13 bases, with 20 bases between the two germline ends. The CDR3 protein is CASSGWGQAMGLFF. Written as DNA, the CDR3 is TGTGCCAGCAGCGGGTGGGGACAAGCAATGGGACTGTTTTTT.

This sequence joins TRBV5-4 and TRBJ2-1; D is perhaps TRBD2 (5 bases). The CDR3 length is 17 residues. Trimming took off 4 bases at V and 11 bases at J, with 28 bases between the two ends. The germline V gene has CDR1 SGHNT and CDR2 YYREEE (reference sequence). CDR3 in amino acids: CASSPAGGAIVLNQQFF. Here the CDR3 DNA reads TGTGCCAGCAGCCCGGCGGGCGGCGCTATAGTTTTGAATCAGCAGTTCTTC.

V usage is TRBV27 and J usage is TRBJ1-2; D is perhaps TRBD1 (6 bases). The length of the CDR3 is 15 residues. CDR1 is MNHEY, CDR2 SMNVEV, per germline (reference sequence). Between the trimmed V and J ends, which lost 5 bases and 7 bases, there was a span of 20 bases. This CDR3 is CASSPRGAGAGGYTF. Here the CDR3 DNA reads TGTGCCAGCAGTCCCCGAGGGGCAGGGGCGGGTGGCTACACCTTC.

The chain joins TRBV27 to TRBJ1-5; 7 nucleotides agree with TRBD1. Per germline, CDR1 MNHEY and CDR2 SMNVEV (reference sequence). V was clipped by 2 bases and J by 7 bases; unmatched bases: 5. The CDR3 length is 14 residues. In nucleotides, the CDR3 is TGTGCCAGCAGTTTAAAGACAGGGTACCAGCCCCAGCATTTT. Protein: CASSLKTGYQPQHF.

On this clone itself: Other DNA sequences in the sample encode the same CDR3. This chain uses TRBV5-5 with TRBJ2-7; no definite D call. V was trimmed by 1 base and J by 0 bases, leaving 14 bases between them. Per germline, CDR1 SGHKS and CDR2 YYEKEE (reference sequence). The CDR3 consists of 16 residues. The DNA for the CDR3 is TGTGCCAGCAGCTTGAGTCTTGCGGTTTCCTCCTACGAGCAGTACTTC. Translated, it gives CASSLSLAVSSYEQYF.

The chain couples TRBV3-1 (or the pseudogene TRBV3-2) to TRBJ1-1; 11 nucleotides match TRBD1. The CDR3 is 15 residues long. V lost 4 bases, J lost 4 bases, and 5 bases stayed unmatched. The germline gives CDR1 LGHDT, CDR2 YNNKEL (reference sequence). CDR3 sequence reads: CASSRLGTGGTEAFF. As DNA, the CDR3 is TGTGCCAGCAGCCGACTTGGGACAGGGGGCACTGAAGCTTTCTTT.

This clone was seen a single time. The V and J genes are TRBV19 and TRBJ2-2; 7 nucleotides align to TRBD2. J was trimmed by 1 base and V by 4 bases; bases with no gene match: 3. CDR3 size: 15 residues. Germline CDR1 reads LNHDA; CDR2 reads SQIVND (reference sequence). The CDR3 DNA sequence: TGTGCCAGTAGTACCAGCGGGGAGAACACCGGGGAGCTGTTTTTT. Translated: CASSTSGENTGELFF.

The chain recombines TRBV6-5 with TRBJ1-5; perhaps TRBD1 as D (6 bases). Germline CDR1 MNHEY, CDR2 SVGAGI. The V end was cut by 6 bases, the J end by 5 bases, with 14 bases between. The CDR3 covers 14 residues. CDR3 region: CASSRGQHHQPQHF. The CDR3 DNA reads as TGTGCCAGCAGCCGCGGACAGCACCATCAGCCCCAGCATTTT.

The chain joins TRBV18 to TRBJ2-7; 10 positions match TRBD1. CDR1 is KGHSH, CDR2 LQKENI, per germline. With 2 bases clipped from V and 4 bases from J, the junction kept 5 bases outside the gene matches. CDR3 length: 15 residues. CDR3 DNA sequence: TGTGCCAGCTCACCATGGGGACAGGGGAGGTACGAGCAGTACTTC. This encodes CASSPWGQGRYEQYF.

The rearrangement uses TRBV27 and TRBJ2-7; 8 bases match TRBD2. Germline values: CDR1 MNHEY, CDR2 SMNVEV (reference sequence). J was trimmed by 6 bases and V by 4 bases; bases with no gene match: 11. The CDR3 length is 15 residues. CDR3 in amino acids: CASSWSGSVLREQYF. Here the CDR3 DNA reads TGTGCCAGCAGTTGGAGCGGGAGCGTTCTACGCGAGCAGTACTTC.

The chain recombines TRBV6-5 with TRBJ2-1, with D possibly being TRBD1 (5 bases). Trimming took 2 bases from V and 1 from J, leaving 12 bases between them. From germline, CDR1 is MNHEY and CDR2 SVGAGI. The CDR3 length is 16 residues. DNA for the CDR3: TGTGCCAGCAGTTACCAGGGCAGGCCTTCCTACAATGAGCAGTTCTTC. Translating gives CASSYQGRPSYNEQFF.

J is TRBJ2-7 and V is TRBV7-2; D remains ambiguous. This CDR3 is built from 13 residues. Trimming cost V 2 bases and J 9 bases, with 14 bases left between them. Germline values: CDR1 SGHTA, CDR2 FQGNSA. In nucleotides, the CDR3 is TGTGCCAGCAGCTTAAACGGTCTAGTAGGGCAGTACTTC. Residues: CASSLNGLVGQYF.

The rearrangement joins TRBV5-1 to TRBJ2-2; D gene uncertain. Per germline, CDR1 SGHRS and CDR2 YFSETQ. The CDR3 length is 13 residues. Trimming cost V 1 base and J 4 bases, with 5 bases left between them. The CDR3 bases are TGCGCCAGCAGCTTGCGGAGCACCGGGGAGCTGTTTTTT. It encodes CASSLRSTGELFF. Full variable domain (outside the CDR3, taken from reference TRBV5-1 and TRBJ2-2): KAGVTQTPRYLIKTRGQQVTLSCSPISGHRSVSWYQQTPGQGLQFLFEYFSETQRNKGNFPGRFSGRQFSNSRSEMNVSTLELGDSALYLCASSLRSTGELFFGEGSRLTVL.

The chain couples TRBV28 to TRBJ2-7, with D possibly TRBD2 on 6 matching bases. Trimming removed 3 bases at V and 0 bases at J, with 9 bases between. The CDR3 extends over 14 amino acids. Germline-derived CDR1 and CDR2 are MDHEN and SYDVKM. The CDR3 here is CASSLGGFSYEQYF. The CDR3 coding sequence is TGTGCCAGCAGTTTGGGGGGTTTCTCCTACGAGCAGTACTTC.

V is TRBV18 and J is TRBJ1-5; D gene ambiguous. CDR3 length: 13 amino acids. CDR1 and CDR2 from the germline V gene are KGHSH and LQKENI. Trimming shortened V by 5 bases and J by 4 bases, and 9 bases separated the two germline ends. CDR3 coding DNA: TGTGCCAGCTCATGGGAGAAGAATCAGCCCCAGCATTTT. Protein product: CASSWEKNQPQHF.

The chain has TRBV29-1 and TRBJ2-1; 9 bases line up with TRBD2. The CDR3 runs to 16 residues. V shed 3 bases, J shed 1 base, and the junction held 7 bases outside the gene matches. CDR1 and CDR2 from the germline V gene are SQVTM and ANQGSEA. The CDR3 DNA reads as TGCAGCGTTGATTCTAGCGGGGACTTATCCTACAATGAGCAGTTCTTC. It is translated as CSVDSSGDLSYNEQFF.

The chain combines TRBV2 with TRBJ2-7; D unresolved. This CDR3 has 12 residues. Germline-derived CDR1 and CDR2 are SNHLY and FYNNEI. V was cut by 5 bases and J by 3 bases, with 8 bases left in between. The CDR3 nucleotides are TGTGCCAGCAGTACCGCCAGCTACGAGCAGTACTTC. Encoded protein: CASSTASYEQYF.

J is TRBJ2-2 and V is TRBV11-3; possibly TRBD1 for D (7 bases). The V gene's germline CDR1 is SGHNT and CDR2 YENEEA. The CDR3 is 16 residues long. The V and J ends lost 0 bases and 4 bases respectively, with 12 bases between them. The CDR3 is CASSLDQGGRTGELFF. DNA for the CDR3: TGTGCCAGCAGCTTAGATCAGGGGGGCCGCACCGGGGAGCTGTTTTTT.

This CDR3 reads CASSLSVSGLREQFF. The CDR3 DNA sequence: TGTGCCAGCAGTTTATCGGTTAGCGGGCTCAGAGAGCAGTTCTTC. The chain links TRBV28 to TRBJ2-1, with 7 nucleotides matching TRBD2. Germline CDR1 and CDR2: MDHEN and SYDVKM. The CDR3 spans 15 residues. The ends lost 1 base at V and 10 bases at J; junction bases unmatched: 10.

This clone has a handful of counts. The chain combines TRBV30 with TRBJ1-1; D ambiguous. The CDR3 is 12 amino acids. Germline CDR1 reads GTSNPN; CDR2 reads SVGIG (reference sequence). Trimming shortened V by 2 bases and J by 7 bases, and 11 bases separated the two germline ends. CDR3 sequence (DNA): TGTGCCTGGAGTTTCGTCGGGAGTGAAGCTTTCTTT. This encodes CAWSFVGSEAFF.

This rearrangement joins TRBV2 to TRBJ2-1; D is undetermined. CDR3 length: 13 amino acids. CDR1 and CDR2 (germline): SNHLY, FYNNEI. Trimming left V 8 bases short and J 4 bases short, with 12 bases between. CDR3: CASVQTFYNEQFF. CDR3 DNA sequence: TGTGCCAGCGTGCAAACTTTTTACAATGAGCAGTTCTTC. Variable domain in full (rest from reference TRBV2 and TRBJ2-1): EPEVTQTPSHQVTQMGQEVILRCVPISNHLYFYWYRQILGQKVEFLVSFYNNEISEKSEIFDDQFSVERPDGSNFTLKIRSTKLEDSAMYFCASVQTFYNEQFFGPGTRLTVL.

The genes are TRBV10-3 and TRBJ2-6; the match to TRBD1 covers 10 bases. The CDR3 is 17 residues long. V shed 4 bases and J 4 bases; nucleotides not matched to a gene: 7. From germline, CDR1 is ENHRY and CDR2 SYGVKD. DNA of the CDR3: TGTGCCATCAGTGGGCCGGGACAGGGGATCGGGGCCAACGTCCTGACTTTC. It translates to CAISGPGQGIGANVLTF.